A single sample gave rise to the 27 T cell receptor beta chains below, sequenced in a study of OX40 agonist ivuxolimab in advanced cancers. The table came from immunoSEQ multiplex PCR; TCRdb's copy has only in-frame clones and leaves some out. The table shows approximately 100,000 clones, with approximately 90% occurring only once. The material was CD4+ or CD8+ T cells sorted from blood, obtained in a trial of the OX40 agonist ivuxolimab. All receptors come from an adult with an advanced solid tumor such as melanoma, head and neck, liver or kidney cancer.

V is TRBV28 and J is TRBJ2-6; the D is unclear. Germline V gene data show CDR1 as MDHEN and CDR2 as SYDVKM. The germline V and J ends were trimmed by 6 bases and 3 bases, with 6 bases remaining between them. The CDR3 extends over 13 amino acids. CDR3 nucleotides: TGTGCCAGCAGAACGGTTGGGGCCAACGTCCTGACTTTC. Residues: CASRTVGANVLTF.

The count of this clone is one. The chain recombines TRBV28 with TRBJ2-1; 13 bases map to TRBD2. Germline CDR1 MDHEN, CDR2 SYDVKM. This CDR3 has 16 amino acids. V lost 0 bases, J lost 7 bases, and 3 bases stayed unmatched. Here the CDR3 reads CASSLWRLAGGNEQFF. CDR3 DNA: TGTGCCAGCAGTTTATGGCGACTAGCGGGGGGTAATGAGCAGTTCTTC. The variable domain in full, with the rest retrieved from reference TRBV28 and TRBJ2-1, is DVKVTQSSRYLVKRTGEKVFLECVQDMDHENMFWYRQDPGLGLRLIYFSYDVKMKEKGDIPEGYSVSREKKERFSLILESASTNQTSMYLCASSLWRLAGGNEQFFGPGTRLTVL.

The chain joins TRBV10-3 to TRBJ1-2; D is ambiguous. The CDR3 is made up of 18 amino acids. Trimming took off 0 bases at V and 9 bases at J, with 26 bases between the two ends. Germline values: CDR1 ENHRY, CDR2 SYGVKD. The DNA for the CDR3 is TGTGCCATCAGTGAGTCGAATAGTGCCCTATCTCGGACGTCAAGCTACACCTTC. It codes for CAISESNSALSRTSSYTF.

This clone has only one observation. V and J are TRBV9 and TRBJ2-5, with a weak D call TRBD2 (7 bases). Trimming took 0 bases from V and 5 from J, leaving 14 bases between them. Germline values: CDR1 SGDLS, CDR2 YYNGEE. The CDR3 sequence is 15 residues long. CDR3 sequence reads: CASSVGGGWGETQYF. Here the CDR3 DNA reads TGTGCCAGCAGCGTAGGCGGGGGCTGGGGGGAGACCCAGTACTTC.

V gene TRBV28 combines with J gene TRBJ2-3, with TRBD2 identical over 7 bases. CDR3 size: 15 residues. Germline-derived CDR1 and CDR2 are MDHEN and SYDVKM. V lost 6 bases and J lost 1; bases outside the gene matches: 7. The CDR3 coding sequence is TGTGCCAGCAGCTCGGGGGGTGTCGGCACAGATACGCAGTATTTT. This codes for CASSSGGVGTDTQYF.

The gene calls are TRBV27 and TRBJ1-5, with D unresolved. This CDR3 is built from 15 residues. The V end lost 4 bases, the J end lost 3 bases, and 13 bases lay between the germline ends. Germline CDR1 is MNHEY and CDR2 is SMNVEV (reference sequence). CDR3 region: CASSSPPVDNQPQHF. The CDR3 DNA is TGTGCCAGCAGTTCCCCCCCGGTGGACAATCAGCCCCAGCATTTT.

The gene calls are TRBV2 and TRBJ2-7, with TRBD2 matching 11 bases. Germline CDR1 is SNHLY and CDR2 is FYNNEI. CDR3 length equals 15 residues. After removal of 6 bases from V and 2 bases from J, the junction contained 6 bases not matched to a gene. The CDR3 coding sequence is TGTGCCAGCAGACCAACTAGCGGGGGACCCTACGAGCAGTACTTC. Encoded protein: CASRPTSGGPYEQYF.

The chain couples TRBV6-5 to TRBJ1-2; 9 bases line up with TRBD1. Per germline, CDR1 MNHEY and CDR2 SVGAGI. V gave up 2 bases and J gave up 8 bases; unmatched junction bases: 9. There are 15 residues in the CDR3. The CDR3 DNA sequence: TGTGCCAGCAGTTACGCCCGGGACAGGGTGGTCGGCTACACCTTC. It encodes CASSYARDRVVGYTF.

The rearrangement links TRBV7-2 to TRBJ2-1; 7 bases align to TRBD2. CDR1 is SGHTA and CDR2 is FQGNSA in the germline V gene. Germline trimming cut 2 bases from V and 4 bases from J; bases unmatched to any gene: 5. The CDR3 sequence is 15 residues long. This chain's CDR3 is CASSLSGTAYNEQFF. The DNA of the CDR3 is TGTGCCAGCAGCTTAAGCGGGACCGCTTACAATGAGCAGTTCTTC.

The rearrangement links TRBV6-1 to TRBJ1-5; weak D call: TRBD1 (6 bases). Germline V gene data show CDR1 as MNHNS and CDR2 as SASEGT. The CDR3 totals 15 residues. V shed 4 bases and J shed 4 bases, with 14 bases lying between them. The CDR3 nucleotides read TGTGCCAGCAGTGGAAACAGGGAAAAGAATCAGCCCCAGCATTTT. It yields the protein CASSGNREKNQPQHF.

The chain has TRBV10-3 and TRBJ1-1; 8 nucleotides match TRBD1. CDR1 ENHRY and CDR2 SYGVKD come from the germline V gene. The J segment lost 0 bases and the V segment lost 2 bases, leaving 2 bases of the junction unmatched. The CDR3 is 15 residues long. CDR3 sequence: CAISEDRGMNTEAFF. The CDR3 DNA sequence: TGTGCCATCAGTGAGGACAGGGGCATGAACACTGAAGCTTTCTTT.

The chain couples TRBV5-1 to TRBJ2-7; 9 bases map to TRBD1. The germline V gene encodes CDR1 SGHRS and CDR2 YFSETQ. V shed 0 bases, J shed 3 bases, and the junction held 4 bases outside the gene matches. CDR3 length: 15 amino acids. The CDR3 protein is CASSLGAGQGYEQYF. DNA for the CDR3: TGCGCCAGCAGCTTGGGCGCGGGACAGGGCTACGAGCAGTACTTC. The whole variable domain, filled in from reference TRBV5-1 and TRBJ2-7, reads KAGVTQTPRYLIKTRGQQVTLSCSPISGHRSVSWYQQTPGQGLQFLFEYFSETQRNKGNFPGRFSGRQFSNSRSEMNVSTLELGDSALYLCASSLGAGQGYEQYFGPGTRLTVT.

This chain connects TRBV7-8 to TRBJ2-7; a possible D gene is TRBD2 (6 bases). Germline-derived CDR1 and CDR2 are SGHVS and FQNEAQ. Between the trimmed V and J ends, which lost 4 bases and 7 bases, there was a span of 20 bases. This CDR3 region has 15 residues. The CDR3 is CASSSSRDSLGEQYF. The CDR3, as DNA: TGTGCCAGCAGCTCCAGCCGGGACTCACTGGGGGAGCAGTACTTC.

This chain uses TRBV19 with TRBJ2-1, with 7 bases lining up with TRBD1. Trimming took 4 bases from V and 10 from J; bases not matched to a gene: 7. The V gene's germline CDR1 is LNHDA and CDR2 SQIVND (reference sequence). The CDR3 contains 13 residues. The CDR3 region has the DNA TGTGCCAGTAGTACCGTGACAGGGTCCGAGCAGTTCTTC. This encodes CASSTVTGSEQFF. The full variable domain, with the rest looked up from reference TRBV19 and TRBJ2-1, is DGGITQSPKYLFRKEGQNVTLSCEQNLNHDAMYWYRQDPGQGLRLIYYSQIVNDFQKGDIAEGYSVSREKKESFPLTVTSAQKNPTAFYLCASSTVTGSEQFFGPGTRLTVL.

The J gene is TRBJ2-3, the V gene TRBV4-3; D gene uncertain. CDR1 and CDR2 (germline): LGHNA, YSLEER. CDR3 length: 14 amino acids. V lost 4 bases to trimming and J lost 2 bases, with 10 bases between them. The CDR3 loop is CASSPRVATDTQYF. In DNA, the CDR3 is TGCGCCAGCAGCCCCCGGGTCGCCACAGATACGCAGTATTTT.

The chain is built from TRBV25-1 and TRBJ1-2; D not resolved. The CDR3 spans 12 residues. Trimming cost V 8 bases and J 2 bases, with 9 bases left between them. CDR1 is MGHDK and CDR2 is SYGVNS in the germline V gene. The CDR3 here is CASEEDNYGYTF. CDR3 in DNA: TGTGCCAGCGAGGAGGACAACTATGGCTACACCTTC.

This clone has just one count. One junction end disagrees with the germline gene, perhaps due to a read error. The CDR3, as DNA: TGTGCTAGCAGCAAGGACCTAAGAGAGACCCAGTACTTC. It encodes CASSKDLRETQYF. The chain carries TRBV7-7 and TRBJ2-5; D gene ambiguous. CDR1 is SSHAT, CDR2 FNYEAQ, per germline (reference sequence). CDR3 size: 13 residues.

The chain is built from TRBV4-1 and TRBJ1-1; 10 nucleotides agree with TRBD1. Germline V gene data show CDR1 as MGHRA and CDR2 as YSYEKL. This CDR3 is 18 amino acids long. Trimming took 0 bases from V and 0 from J; bases not matched to a gene: 7. The CDR3 nucleotides read TGCGCCAGCAGCCAAGATACCCGGGACAGGGGCATGAACACTGAAGCTTTCTTT. Amino acid sequence: CASSQDTRDRGMNTEAFF.

The genes are TRBV6-5 and TRBJ1-2; D gene uncertain. The CDR3 loop spans 12 amino acids. CDR1 MNHEY and CDR2 SVGAGI come from the germline V gene. V lost 6 bases and J 7 bases, leaving 12 bases between the germline ends. The CDR3 nucleotides are TGTGCCAGCAGCGAAGGTGGGCGTGGCTACACCTTC. Encoded protein: CASSEGGRGYTF.

The chain carries TRBV7-2 and TRBJ2-7; D perhaps matches TRBD2 (5 bases). Trimming stripped 4 bases from V and 0 bases from J, with 13 bases between. The CDR3 is made up of 15 amino acids. CDR1 and CDR2 (germline): SGHTA, FQGNSA. For the CDR3, the DNA is TGTGCCAGCAGCTCAGCCGATGGGAGCTCCTACGAGCAGTACTTC. Protein: CASSSADGSSYEQYF.

This clone is a singleton in its sample. The J gene is TRBJ1-5, the V gene TRBV19; 9 bases are a match to TRBD1. CDR3 length: 15 amino acids. J lost 1 base, V lost 5 bases, and 3 bases had no gene match. CDR1 is LNHDA, CDR2 SQIVND, per germline (reference sequence). The CDR3 spells CASSGTGTSNQPQHF. CDR3 coding DNA: TGTGCCAGTAGTGGGACAGGGACAAGCAATCAGCCCCAGCATTTT.

V is TRBV7-6 and J is TRBJ2-5; possible D gene TRBD2, 5 bases. The CDR3 covers 14 residues. The germline V gene encodes CDR1 SGHVS and CDR2 FNYEAQ. Trimming took 5 bases from V and 5 from J, leaving 15 bases between them. DNA of the CDR3: TGTGCCAGCAGCCTACTGGGCGGGTTTGAGACCCAGTACTTC. Residues: CASSLLGGFETQYF.

V usage is TRBV30 and J usage is TRBJ2-7; 9 bases align to TRBD1. CDR3 length: 15 residues. Trimming cost V 2 bases and J 5 bases; bases outside gene matches: 10. Per germline, CDR1 GTSNPN and CDR2 SVGIG (reference sequence). CDR3 sequence reads: CAWSKPNRGRNEQYF. CDR3 in DNA: TGTGCCTGGAGTAAACCAAACAGGGGGCGGAACGAGCAGTACTTC.

The J gene is TRBJ2-2, the V gene TRBV15, with 8 bases that match TRBD1. CDR3 size: 15 residues. The trim removed 5 bases at V and 4 bases at J, leaving 6 bases unmatched. Germline values: CDR1 LNHNV, CDR2 YYDKDF (reference sequence). CDR3 in DNA: TGTGCCACCAGCGGTGGACAGGGTTTCACCGGGGAGCTGTTTTTT. This translates into CATSGGQGFTGELFF.

The V call is TRBV25-1, the J call TRBJ1-4; 7 nucleotides line up with TRBD1. The V and J ends lost 6 bases and 7 bases, in that order; junction bases with no gene match: 8. The germline V gene has CDR1 MGHDK and CDR2 SYGVNS. The CDR3 runs 14 residues. The CDR3 coding sequence is TGTGCCAGCAGAAGAGGGGGCGCGGGTGAAAAACTGTTTTTT. It encodes CASRRGGAGEKLFF.

This chain links TRBV5-1 with TRBJ2-5; D unresolved. The CDR3 runs to 14 residues. Germline-derived CDR1 and CDR2 are SGHRS and YFSETQ. Trimming shortened V by 0 bases and J by 2 bases, and 8 bases separated the two germline ends. DNA for the CDR3: TGCGCCAGCAGCTTGGGCAGCCCTCAAGAGACCCAGTACTTC. This translates into CASSLGSPQETQYF.

The chain links TRBV30 to TRBJ1-6; possibly TRBD1 for D (5 bases). The CDR3 is made up of 13 amino acids. Trimming cost V 5 bases and J 6 bases, with 11 bases left between them. Germline CDR1 and CDR2: GTSNPN and SVGIG (reference sequence). CDR3 sequence: CAWVGGANSPLHF. CDR3 in DNA: TGTGCCTGGGTCGGGGGTGCTAATTCACCCCTCCACTTT. The variable domain in full, completed from reference TRBV30 and TRBJ1-6, reads SQTIHQWPATLVQPVGSPLSLECTVEGTSNPNLYWYRQAAGRGLQLLFYSVGIGQISSEVPQNLSASRPQDRQFILSSKKLLLSDSGFYLCAWVGGANSPLHFGNGTRLTVT.